The rows below give T cell receptor beta chains drawn from one sample of a study of cytomegalovirus exposure and HLA in healthy donors. Clones were sequenced by immunoSEQ multiplex PCR, and TCRdb holds only the in-frame ones, with some missing. The table has 150,000 to 200,000 clones, about four fifths seen once. The sequencing sample was made of PBMCs. The source of these receptors is a woman aged 18-29 years in good health and CMV-seropositive. Both conserved end residues are part of each CDR3. The D gene is left open where the match is weak. Only some rows state a clone size, as once, few, many or a class for expanded clones.

d_call | j_call | clone_size | v_call | cdr3_nt | cdr3_aa
TRBD1 | TRBJ1-2 | few | TRBV5-4 | TGTGCCAGCAGAGGGGGCTTCAACTATGGCTACACCTTC | CASRGGFNYGYTF
- | TRBJ1-1 | - | TRBV5-1 | TGCGCCAGCAGCTTTCTAGGGGCGGATGTCGAAGCTTTCTTT | CASSFLGADVEAFF
- | TRBJ1-2 | - | TRBV5-6 | TGTGCCAGCAGCCTCACAGCCATATATGGCTACACCTTC | CASSLTAIYGYTF
TRBD1 | TRBJ2-7 | - | TRBV6-5 | TGTGCCAGCACCCCGGGACAGGGGGTCTACGAGCAGTACTTC | CASTPGQGVYEQYF
TRBD1 | TRBJ2-1 | - | TRBV5-1 | TGCGCCAGCAGCTGGCTCCAGGGGGACAATGAGCAGTTCTTC | CASSWLQGDNEQFF
- | TRBJ1-5 | - | TRBV19 | TGTGCCAGTAGTATTTCTGAGAATCAGCCCCAGCATTTT | CASSISENQPQHF
TRBD1 | TRBJ1-2 | - | TRBV19 | TGTGCCAGTAGTCGACAGGGGGCGTCGTTTGGCTACACCTTC | CASSRQGASFGYTF
- | TRBJ1-2 | medium-sized | TRBV10-2 | TGCGCCAGCAGTGCAGACTATGGCTACACCTTC | CASSADYGYTF
- | TRBJ1-3 | - | TRBV28 | TGTGCCAGCAGTTTATCCCCGTATCGAGCGGGAAACACCATATATTTT | CASSLSPYRAGNTIYF
TRBD2 | TRBJ2-3 | - | TRBV6-5 | TGTGCCAGCGGGGGGGGGATTATGGACACAGATACGCAGTATTTT | CASGGGIMDTDTQYF
- | TRBJ1-4 | - | TRBV5-4 | TGTGCCAGCAGCCGCGGGACGGATAATGAAAAACTGTTTTTT | CASSRGTDNEKLFF
TRBD1 | TRBJ1-4 | - | TRBV5-4 | TGTGCCAGCAGCTTGGCCGGGACAGGGGTTATTAATGAAAAACTGTTTTTT | CASSLAGTGVINEKLFF
- | TRBJ2-7 | - | TRBV13 | TGTGCCAGCAGCTTAGGGGGTCAGGCCGGCGAGCAGTACTTC | CASSLGGQAGEQYF
- | TRBJ2-3 | - | TRBV5-1 | TGCGCCAGGTTCTTATTAGCTACGCAGTATTTT | CARFLLATQYF
- | TRBJ1-4 | - | TRBV7-2 | TGTGCCAGCAGCCTCCATTACGGGAGGGGGGAAAAACTGTTTTTT | CASSLHYGRGEKLFF